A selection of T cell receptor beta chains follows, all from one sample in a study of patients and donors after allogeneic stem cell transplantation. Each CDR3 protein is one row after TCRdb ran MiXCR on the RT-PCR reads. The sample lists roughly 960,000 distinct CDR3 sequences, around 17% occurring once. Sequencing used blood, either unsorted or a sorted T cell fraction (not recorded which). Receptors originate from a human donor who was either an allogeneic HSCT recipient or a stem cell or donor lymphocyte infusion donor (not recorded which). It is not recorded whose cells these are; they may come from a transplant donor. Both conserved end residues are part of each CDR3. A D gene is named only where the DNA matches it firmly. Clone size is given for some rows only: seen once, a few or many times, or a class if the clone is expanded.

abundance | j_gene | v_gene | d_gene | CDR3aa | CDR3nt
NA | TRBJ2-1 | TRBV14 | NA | CASSQPIARGYNEQFF | TGTGCCAGCAGCCAACCTATAGCGCGGGGATACAATGAGCAGTTCTTC
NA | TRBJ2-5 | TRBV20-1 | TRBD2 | CSATRTSGGLQETQYF | TGCAGTGCTACCCGGACTAGCGGGGGGCTACAAGAGACCCAGTACTTC
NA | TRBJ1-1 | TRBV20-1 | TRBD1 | CSARQGRYTEAFF | TGCAGTGCGCGACAGGGGCGGTACACTGAAGCTTTCTTT
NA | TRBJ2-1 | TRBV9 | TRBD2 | CASTSGSHYNEQFF | TGTGCCAGCACTAGCGGGAGCCACTACAATGAGCAGTTCTTC
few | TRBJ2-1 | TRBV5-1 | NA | CASSTTSMGPGSGQFF | TGCGCCAGCAGCACTACCTCCATGGGACCGGGGTCGGGGCAGTTCTTC
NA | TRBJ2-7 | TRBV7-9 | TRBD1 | CASSLSEQGAKGYEQYF | TGTGCCAGCAGCTTATCGGAACAGGGGGCGAAGGGGTACGAGCAGTACTTC
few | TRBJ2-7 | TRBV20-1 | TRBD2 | CSARAGTSGVEQYF | TGCAGTGCTAGAGCCGGGACTAGCGGGGTCGAGCAGTACTTC
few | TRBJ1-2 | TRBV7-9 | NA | CASSLLGGANYGYTF | TGTGCCAGCAGCTTATTAGGGGGGGCCAACTATGGCTACACCTTC
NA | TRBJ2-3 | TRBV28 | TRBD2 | CASSSPGLAGGGPDTQYF | TGTGCCAGCAGTTCCCCGGGACTAGCGGGAGGCGGGCCAGATACGCAGTATTTT
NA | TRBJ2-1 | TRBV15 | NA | CATSRDIGTPTGNEQFF | TGTGCCACCAGCAGAGATATCGGGACACCCACCGGCAATGAGCAGTTCTTC
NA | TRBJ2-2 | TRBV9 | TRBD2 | CASSARTSGKTGELFF | TGTGCCAGCAGCGCCCGGACTAGCGGCAAGACCGGGGAGCTGTTTTTT
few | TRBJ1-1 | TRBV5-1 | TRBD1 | CASAGQEVDAEAFF | TGCGCCAGCGCAGGACAGGAGGTGGACGCTGAAGCTTTCTTT
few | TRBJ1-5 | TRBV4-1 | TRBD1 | CASSQVGQGSQPQHF | TGCGCCAGCAGCCAAGTCGGACAGGGTAGTCAGCCCCAGCATTTT
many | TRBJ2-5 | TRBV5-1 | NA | CASSRTVQETQYF | TGCGCCAGCAGCCGGACAGTCCAAGAGACCCAGTACTTC
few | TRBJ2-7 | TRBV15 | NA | CATSREKFYEQYF | TGTGCCACCAGCAGAGAAAAATTCTACGAGCAGTACTTC
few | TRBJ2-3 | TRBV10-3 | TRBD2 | CAISETAGGTDTQYF | TGTGCCATCAGTGAAACAGCGGGGGGCACAGATACGCAGTATTTT
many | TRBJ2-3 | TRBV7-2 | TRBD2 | CASSLASGRGTDTQYF | TGTGCCAGCAGCTTAGCGAGCGGGAGGGGCACAGATACGCAGTATTTT